This TCR beta chain was identified during a study of CD8 T cells in Susac syndrome. TCR beta sequencing covered blood CD8+ and CD4+ T cells. TEMRA cells were FACS-enriched, with CD8+ and CD4+ T cells isolated negatively. The RNA input was roughly 0.45 to 1 ug, and it was reverse transcribed with random hexamers. The amplification used immunoSEQ multiplex PCR on TCR beta CDR3; it spanned 54 Vbeta and 13 Jbeta. MiXCR was run by TCRdb on the immunoSEQ multiplex PCR reads, yielding one entry per CDR3 protein. This sample has about 140,000 distinct CDR3 sequences, with just under 95% found just once. CDR1 and CDR2 from the germline V gene are SGDLS and YYNGEE. J lost 10 bases, V lost 4 bases, and 11 bases had no gene match. CDR3 length equals 14 residues.

The sequence came from a human donor with Susac syndrome. The rearrangement joins TRBV9 to TRBJ2-1, with 7 bases lining up with TRBD2. Source material: CD4+ T cells from PBMCs. The CDR3 DNA follows: TGTGCCAGCAGCTTCCGACTAGCATCTGGGGAGCAGTTCTTC. Its translation: CASSFRLASGEQFF.